Below are 24 T cell receptor beta chains sequenced from a single sample in a study of blood T cell repertoires in COVID-19. Clones were read by immunoSEQ multiplex PCR, and TCRdb kept only the in-frame ones, dropping some. Here the sample spans 200,000 to 250,000 clones, 65% to 90% being singletons. The source material was peripheral blood. These receptors came from a woman aged 70-85 years with COVID-19, enrolled during active disease.

The chain combines TRBV2 with TRBJ2-1, with a weak D call TRBD2 (5 bases). The ends were cut back, 0 bases at V and 9 bases at J, with 9 bases in the middle. Germline V gene data show CDR1 as SNHLY and CDR2 as FYNNEI. The CDR3 spans 13 residues. This CDR3 reads CASSEAAVGEQFF. The CDR3 region has the DNA TGTGCCAGCAGTGAAGCAGCGGTAGGTGAGCAGTTCTTC.

The chain carries TRBV10-3 and TRBJ1-1; a weak D match, TRBD1 (6 bases). The CDR3 totals 14 residues. V was shortened by 0 bases and J by 2 bases, with 7 bases between the two germline ends. Germline V gene data show CDR1 as ENHRY and CDR2 as SYGVKD. CDR3 sequence: CAISESTGNTEAFF. CDR3 nucleotides: TGTGCCATCAGTGAGTCGACAGGTAACACTGAAGCTTTCTTT.

This rearrangement joins TRBV11-2 to TRBJ1-6; D is undetermined. Between the trimmed V and J ends, which lost 4 bases and 8 bases, there was a span of 9 bases. The CDR3 spans 13 residues. CDR1 and CDR2 from the germline V gene are SGHAT and FQNNGV. The CDR3 region has the DNA TGTGCCAGCAGCTCCAGGTTGGATTCACCCCTCCACTTT. Its translation: CASSSRLDSPLHF.

The gene calls are TRBV11-2 and TRBJ2-5, with TRBD2 identical over 7 bases. Germline-derived CDR1 and CDR2 are SGHAT and FQNNGV. The V gene end was trimmed by 5 bases and the J gene end by 5 bases; junction bases not matched to a gene: 17. The CDR3 has 17 amino acids. The chain's CDR3 is CASSASPWGGELETQYF. CDR3 bases: TGTGCCAGCAGCGCATCCCCGTGGGGAGGGGAACTGGAGACCCAGTACTTC.

This clone was recorded once. J is TRBJ1-5 and V is TRBV11-3, with TRBD1 matching 10 bases. After removal of 5 bases from V and 2 bases from J, the junction contained 12 bases not matched to a gene. Germline CDR1 SGHNT, CDR2 YENEEA. The CDR3 sequence is 18 residues long. CDR3 residues: CASSLGQGVSRGNQPQHF. For the CDR3, the DNA is TGTGCCAGCAGCCTCGGACAGGGGGTTAGTAGGGGCAATCAGCCCCAGCATTTT.

The chain recombines TRBV11-2 with TRBJ1-2; TRBD1 agrees at 7 bases. This CDR3 contains 14 residues. After removal of 5 bases from V and 2 bases from J, the junction contained 5 bases not matched to a gene. Germline CDR1 reads SGHAT; CDR2 reads FQNNGV. CDR3 loop: CASSPGGWNYGYTF. CDR3 coding DNA: TGTGCCAGCAGCCCAGGGGGTTGGAACTATGGCTACACCTTC.

The chain recombines TRBV15 with TRBJ2-2; no clear D. V was clipped by 3 bases and J by 5 bases, with 7 bases between them. Germline V gene data show CDR1 as LNHNV and CDR2 as YYDKDF (reference sequence). This CDR3 comprises 13 residues. As DNA, the CDR3 is TGTGCCACCAGCAGTACAAAGACCGGGGAGCTGTTTTTT. This codes for CATSSTKTGELFF. The full variable domain, completed using reference TRBV15 and TRBJ2-2, is DAMVIQNPRYQVTQFGKPVTLSCSQTLNHNVMYWYQQKSSQAPKLLFHYYDKDFNNEADTPDNFQSRRPNTSFCFLDIRSPGLGDTAMYLCATSSTKTGELFFGEGSRLTVL.

The chain employs TRBV7-6 and TRBJ2-1; TRBD2 matches 10 bases. The CDR3 consists of 18 residues. After removal of 1 base from V and 4 bases from J, the junction contained 10 bases not matched to a gene. Per the germline V gene, CDR1 is SGHVS and CDR2 is FNYEAQ. The CDR3 region has the DNA TGTGCCAGCAGCTTAGAGGTCGCCGGGACTAGCGCATACAATGAGCAGTTCTTC. This codes for CASSLEVAGTSAYNEQFF.

V is TRBV24-1 and J is TRBJ2-3; tentatively, D is TRBD1 (5 bases). Germline V lookup: CDR1 KGHDR, CDR2 SFDVKD. V was clipped by 4 bases and J by 2 bases, with 12 bases between them. This CDR3 comprises 15 residues. Written as DNA, the CDR3 is TGTGCCACCAGTGAGGGGCAGGTTGACACAGATACGCAGTATTTT. This gives the protein CATSEGQVDTDTQYF.

CDR3 region: CASSRSTSGGASNEQFF. Written as DNA, the CDR3 is TGTGCCAGCAGCCGATCTACTAGCGGGGGGGCTTCCAATGAGCAGTTCTTC. The J gene is TRBJ2-1, the V gene TRBV3-1 (or the pseudogene TRBV3-2), with TRBD2 identical over 13 bases. CDR3 length: 17 amino acids. The germline V gene has CDR1 LGHDT and CDR2 YNNKEL (reference sequence). The V segment lost 4 bases and the J segment 6 bases; nucleotides outside the gene matches: 9.

In its sample, this clone was seen a few times. This sequence joins TRBV7-8 and TRBJ1-1, with 9 bases identical to TRBD1. The CDR3 consists of 15 residues. Per the germline V gene, CDR1 is SGHVS and CDR2 is FQNEAQ. V lost 6 bases to trimming and J lost 0 bases; unmatched junction nucleotides: 5. The CDR3 sequence: CASRRQGGMNTEAFF. The CDR3 DNA reads as TGTGCCAGCAGGAGACAGGGGGGGATGAACACTGAAGCTTTCTTT.

The chain joins TRBV27 to TRBJ1-4, with TRBD1 matching 7 bases. The V gene end was trimmed by 5 bases and the J gene end by 2 bases; junction bases not matched to a gene: 5. There are 15 residues in the CDR3. CDR1 MNHEY and CDR2 SMNVEV come from the germline V gene (reference sequence). In DNA, the CDR3 is TGTGCCAGCAGTCAACAGGGGTTGACTAATGAAAAACTGTTTTTT. Amino acid sequence: CASSQQGLTNEKLFF. Full variable domain (rest looked up from reference TRBV27 and TRBJ1-4): EAQVTQNPRYLITVTGKKLTVTCSQNMNHEYMSWYRQDPGLGLRQIYYSMNVEVTDKGDVPEGYKVSRKEKRNFPLILESPSPNQTSLYFCASSQQGLTNEKLFFGSGTQLSVL.

CDR3 residues: CASSWAGQGGETQYF. CDR3 in DNA: TGCGCCAGCAGCTGGGCCGGACAGGGAGGGGAGACCCAGTACTTC. This chain joins TRBV5-1 and TRBJ2-5; D possibly corresponds to TRBD1 (8 bases). V gave up 3 bases and J gave up 5 bases, with 17 bases separating them. This CDR3 is built from 15 residues. Germline V lookup: CDR1 SGHRS, CDR2 YFSETQ.

V usage is TRBV7-9 and J usage is TRBJ2-1; tentatively, D is TRBD1 (5 bases). Germline-derived CDR1 and CDR2 are SEHNR and FQNEAQ (reference sequence). This CDR3 has 17 residues. With 5 bases removed from V and 5 bases from J, the gap between germline ends came to 22 bases. The chain's CDR3 is CASSPTPRGRVNNEQFF. As DNA, the CDR3 is TGTGCCAGCAGCCCCACCCCACGAGGCAGGGTTAACAATGAGCAGTTCTTC.

The V call is TRBV5-4, the J call TRBJ2-6; 8 bases are shared with TRBD1. The CDR3 contains 18 residues. Germline assignment: CDR1 SGHNT and CDR2 YYREEE (reference sequence). J lost 0 bases, V lost 0 bases, and 5 bases had no gene match. CDR3 nucleotides: TGTGCCAGCAGCTTGGCCGGGACAGGTCGCTCTGGGGCCAACGTCCTGACTTTC. Amino acid sequence: CASSLAGTGRSGANVLTF.

The J gene is TRBJ1-6, the V gene TRBV28, with a weak D call TRBD1 (5 bases). Germline V gene lookup returns CDR1 MDHEN and CDR2 SYDVKM. V was clipped by 7 bases and J by 6 bases, with 16 bases between them. The CDR3 length is 15 residues. CDR3 nucleotide sequence: TGTGCCAGCACCCTAGGGGCCAGATCTAATTCACCCCTCCACTTT. Translation: CASTLGARSNSPLHF. The complete variable domain, with remaining parts taken from reference TRBV28 and TRBJ1-6, reads DVKVTQSSRYLVKRTGEKVFLECVQDMDHENMFWYRQDPGLGLRLIYFSYDVKMKEKGDIPEGYSVSREKKERFSLILESASTNQTSMYLCASTLGARSNSPLHFGNGTRLTVT.

The J gene is TRBJ1-2, the V gene TRBV7-8; a weak D match, TRBD1 (5 bases). The CDR3 spans 15 residues. V was pared by 5 bases and J by 8 bases, with 21 bases between. CDR1 is SGHVS, CDR2 FQNEAQ, per germline. CDR3 coding DNA: TGTGCCAGCAGCATTGGGGGACTTCTAACTATGGGCTACACCTTC. This codes for CASSIGGLLTMGYTF.

This clone occurred a few times. The chain links TRBV6-2 or TRBV6-3 to TRBJ1-1, with TRBD1 matching over 8 bases. V shed 6 bases, J shed 7 bases, and the junction held 13 bases outside the gene matches. There are 15 residues in the CDR3. Germline loops: CDR1 MNHEY, CDR2 SVGEGT. The CDR3 DNA follows: TGTGCCAGCAGCGGACAGGGATTTTTAAACGGTGAAGCTTTCTTT. Translation: CASSGQGFLNGEAFF.

The rearrangement uses TRBV9 and TRBJ1-4; 7 bases line up with TRBD1. The V gene end was trimmed by 3 bases and the J gene end by 8 bases; junction bases not matched to a gene: 7. The CDR3 length is 14 residues. The germline V gene has CDR1 SGDLS and CDR2 YYNGEE. CDR3 in DNA: TGTGCCAGCAGCGAGAGGGGGCAGGGCGAAAAACTGTTTTTT. Its protein is CASSERGQGEKLFF.

This clone was observed a few times. The V call is TRBV5-4, the J call TRBJ2-2, with a tentative D call TRBD2 (5 bases). Trimming shortened V by 2 bases and J by 8 bases, and 13 bases separated the two germline ends. The CDR3 covers 14 residues. Looked up from germline, CDR1 is SGHNT and CDR2 is YYREEE (reference sequence). The CDR3 coding sequence is TGTGCCAGCAGCTTCCGAGGGAAGGGTGGGGAGCTGTTTTTT. Amino acids: CASSFRGKGGELFF.

V is TRBV18 and J is TRBJ2-7, with TRBD2 matching 9 bases. With V trimmed by 5 bases and J by 2 bases, 10 bases remained unmatched. Germline V gives CDR1 KGHSH, CDR2 LQKENI. The CDR3 sequence is 16 residues long. DNA for the CDR3: TGTGCCAGCTCAAACCCCGGACTAGCGACGCCCTACGAGCAGTACTTC. This gives the protein CASSNPGLATPYEQYF.

CDR3 coding DNA: TGCGCCAGCAGCCAGACTAGCGGGGACTACAATGAGCAGTTCTTC. Amino acids: CASSQTSGDYNEQFF. This chain uses TRBV4-3 with TRBJ2-1, with 11 bases matching TRBD2. Per germline, CDR1 LGHNA and CDR2 YSLEER. V shed 3 bases, J shed 3 bases, and the junction held 1 base outside the gene matches. The CDR3 is 15 amino acids.

This chain joins TRBV19 and TRBJ2-6; 10 bases agree with TRBD1. This CDR3 is 18 amino acids long. Germline V CDR1 and CDR2: LNHDA, SQIVND (reference sequence). The V segment lost 3 bases and the J segment 0 bases; nucleotides outside the gene matches: 5. In DNA form, the CDR3 reads TGTGCCAGTAGTATCACGACAGGGGGCAGCTCTGGGGCCAACGTCCTGACTTTC. Its translation is CASSITTGGSSGANVLTF.

V gene TRBV9 combines with J gene TRBJ1-1; D is unclear. This CDR3 region has 12 residues. V lost 0 bases to trimming and J lost 5 bases, with 5 bases between them. Germline V lookup: CDR1 SGDLS, CDR2 YYNGEE. The CDR3, as DNA: TGTGCCAGCAGCGTAGCGGGAACTGAAGCTTTCTTT. It codes for CASSVAGTEAFF.